This T cell receptor beta chain is drawn from a study of control samples from healthy donors and cancer patients. In germline, CDR1 is LGHNA, CDR2 YSLEER. The CDR3 is made up of 16 amino acids. V lost 1 base and J lost 5, with 17 bases in between. Assay: immunoSEQ multiplex PCR; the TCRdb copy retains only in-frame clones and omits some. Of 60,000 to 75,000 clones detected, approximately 85% appear once; the ten largest clones hold approximately 5%. The sample taken for sequencing was blood. The sequence derives from a man aged 35 to 55 in good health. The rearrangement links TRBV4-3 to TRBJ1-1; D is uncertain. CDR3: CASSQGVGFVRTEAFF. CDR3 sequence (DNA): TGCGCCAGCAGCCAAGGGGTTGGGTTCGTTCGGACTGAAGCTTTCTTT.